The 26 T cell receptor beta chains below come from one sample, sequenced in a study of cytomegalovirus exposure and HLA in healthy donors. Using immunoSEQ multiplex PCR, the repertoire was profiled, and TCRdb retains in-frame clones only, with some absent. The sample includes about 360,000 clones, 75% to 90% of them seen just once. Sequenced input: PBMCs. All receptors derive from a woman younger than 30 in good health and CMV-seronegative.

V gene TRBV27 combines with J gene TRBJ2-7; tentative D call: TRBD1 (7 bases). The CDR3 is made up of 13 amino acids. Trimming removed 5 bases from V and 6 bases from J, with 14 bases in between. Germline V gives CDR1 MNHEY, CDR2 SMNVEV (reference sequence). The CDR3 nucleotides read TGTGCCAGCAGTCACAGACAGGGAGGCGAGCAGTACTTC. As protein: CASSHRQGGEQYF.

The V gene is TRBV25-1, the J gene TRBJ2-6, with TRBD2 identical over 7 bases. Per the germline V gene, CDR1 is MGHDK and CDR2 is SYGVNS. J was trimmed by 2 bases and V by 6 bases; bases with no gene match: 4. This CDR3 has 15 residues. The CDR3 reads CASSEAGAGANVLTF. DNA for the CDR3: TGTGCCAGCAGCGAGGCGGGGGCTGGGGCCAACGTCCTGACTTTC.

This chain links TRBV6-6 with TRBJ2-7, with 14 nucleotides matching TRBD2. Germline-derived CDR1 and CDR2 are MNHNY and SVGAGI (reference sequence). The CDR3 length is 14 residues. J lost 6 bases, V lost 6 bases, and 4 bases had no gene match. The CDR3 DNA is TGTGCCAGCAGCCGACTAGCGGGAGGGGGCGAGCAGTACTTC. Protein: CASSRLAGGGEQYF.

The J gene is TRBJ2-4, the V gene TRBV27; 11 nucleotides align to TRBD1. Germline loops: CDR1 MNHEY, CDR2 SMNVEV (reference sequence). This CDR3 has 18 amino acids. V lost 5 bases to trimming and J lost 0 bases; unmatched junction nucleotides: 9. CDR3 in amino acids: CASSPGQGAPIAKNIQYF. CDR3 DNA: TGTGCCAGCAGTCCCGGACAGGGGGCACCCATAGCCAAAAACATTCAGTACTTC.

This clone came up once. This rearrangement joins TRBV6-1 to TRBJ2-1; D is perhaps TRBD1 (5 bases). The CDR3 totals 15 residues. The germline gives CDR1 MNHNS, CDR2 SASEGT. Trimming shortened V by 7 bases and J by 9 bases, and 22 bases separated the two germline ends. CDR3: CASTRQGQVRGEQFF. For the CDR3, the DNA is TGTGCCAGCACTAGGCAGGGTCAGGTAAGGGGTGAGCAGTTCTTC.

The chain joins TRBV7-8 to TRBJ2-2; D is possibly TRBD2 (6 bases). The CDR3 is 14 amino acids. Trimming pared 5 bases from V and 8 bases from J, leaving 15 bases between. The germline V gene encodes CDR1 SGHVS and CDR2 FQNEAQ. CDR3 sequence (DNA): TGTGCCAGCAGCCCTGGGACTCCACCGGGGGAGCTGTTTTTT. This translates into CASSPGTPPGELFF. The variable domain in full, with the rest retrieved from reference TRBV7-8 and TRBJ2-2, is GAGVSQSPRYKVAKRGQDVALRCDPISGHVSLFWYQQALGQGPEFLTYFQNEAQLDKSGLPSDRFFAERPEGSVSTLKIQRTQQEDSAVYLCASSPGTPPGELFFGEGSRLTVL.

This clone turned up a few times. CDR3 protein: CASSGNRAPYEQYF. The CDR3, as DNA: TGTGCCAGTAGTGGAAACAGGGCCCCCTACGAGCAGTACTTC. The gene calls are TRBV19 and TRBJ2-7; a weak D match, TRBD1 (6 bases). The CDR3 has 14 amino acids. CDR1 is LNHDA, CDR2 SQIVND, per germline (reference sequence). Trimming removed 5 bases at V and 2 bases at J, with 13 bases between. The full variable domain, rest sourced from reference TRBV19 and TRBJ2-7, is DGGITQSPKYLFRKEGQNVTLSCEQNLNHDAMYWYRQDPGQGLRLIYYSQIVNDFQKGDIAEGYSVSREKKESFPLTVTSAQKNPTAFYLCASSGNRAPYEQYFGPGTRLTVT.

CDR3 bases: TGCAGCGCACAGGGCTACAGAGCCGCCGATACGCAGTATTTT. As protein: CSAQGYRAADTQYF. The chain is built from TRBV29-1 and TRBJ2-3; a weak D match, TRBD1 (6 bases). This CDR3 is built from 14 residues. Trimming shortened V by 7 bases and J by 6 bases, and 20 bases separated the two germline ends. Germline assignment: CDR1 SQVTM and CDR2 ANQGSEA.

This chain uses TRBV18 with TRBJ1-1; D gene uncertain. The CDR3 length is 14 residues. Deletions cut 6 bases from V and 1 base from J, with 12 bases between. Germline V CDR1 and CDR2: KGHSH, LQKENI. This CDR3 is CASSHRRKNTEAFF. The CDR3 DNA follows: TGTGCCAGCTCCCACCGGCGGAAGAACACTGAAGCTTTCTTT.

This clone was found once. This chain connects TRBV27 to TRBJ2-2, with D possibly matching TRBD1 (5 bases). This CDR3 spans 15 amino acids. Germline-derived CDR1 and CDR2 are MNHEY and SMNVEV (reference sequence). V was trimmed by 2 bases and J by 7 bases, leaving 14 bases between them. In DNA, the CDR3 is TGTGCCAGCAGTTTACTCGCCAGGGCTAACGGGGAGCTGTTTTTT. Translating gives CASSLLARANGELFF.

For this clone: The sample has other DNA sequences that encode this CDR3 too. The rearrangement links TRBV5-1 to TRBJ2-1, with 11 bases identical to TRBD2. CDR1 SGHRS and CDR2 YFSETQ come from the germline V gene. CDR3 size: 15 residues. Trimming took 2 bases from V and 6 from J; bases not matched to a gene: 4. CDR3 sequence reads: CASSFTSGGGNEQFF. For the CDR3, the DNA is TGCGCCAGCAGCTTCACTAGCGGGGGAGGCAATGAGCAGTTCTTC.

The rearrangement joins TRBV6-1 to TRBJ2-1; D gene uncertain. CDR1 and CDR2 from the germline V gene are MNHNS and SASEGT. V lost 1 base, J lost 0 bases, and 4 bases lay in between. This CDR3 contains 14 residues. The CDR3 DNA is TGTGCCAGCAGTGAAGTTAGCTCCTACAATGAGCAGTTCTTC. This translates into CASSEVSSYNEQFF.

In its sample, this clone was seen once. This chain connects TRBV29-1 to TRBJ2-2; 11 bases line up with TRBD2. CDR1 is SQVTM, CDR2 ANQGSEA, per germline. V dropped 6 bases and J dropped 3; count of bases not matched to a gene: 6. This CDR3 comprises 15 residues. The CDR3 here is CSVRGTSGDTGELFF. The CDR3 nucleotides are TGCAGCGTCCGGGGGACTAGCGGAGACACCGGGGAGCTGTTTTTT.

The rearrangement joins TRBV5-8 to TRBJ2-7; D might be TRBD2 (6 bases). The CDR3 contains 14 residues. V was shortened by 0 bases and J by 7 bases, with 14 bases between the two germline ends. The germline V gene has CDR1 SGHTS and CDR2 YDEGEE. For the CDR3, the DNA is TGTGCCAGCAGCTTGGGGGACTCTAGGGTGGAGCAGTACTTC. It is translated as CASSLGDSRVEQYF. Full variable domain (outside the CDR3, taken from reference TRBV5-8 and TRBJ2-7): EAGVTQSPTHLIKTRGQQATLRCSPISGHTSVYWYQQALGLGLQFLLWYDEGEERNRGNFPPRFSGRQFPNYSSELNVNALELEDSALYLCASSLGDSRVEQYFGPGTRLTVT.

The rearrangement links TRBV10-3 to TRBJ1-2, with 8 bases identical to TRBD1. V was pared by 6 bases and J by 10 bases, with 16 bases of the junction left unmatched. Germline loops: CDR1 ENHRY, CDR2 SYGVKD. This CDR3 is 15 amino acids long. CDR3 nucleotide sequence: TGTGCCATCAGCGAAGCCCCGGGACAGGTGATCGACTACACCTTC. Translating gives CAISEAPGQVIDYTF.

A word on this clone: The junction departs from germline at one end; a sequencing error may be responsible. The rearrangement joins TRBV2 to TRBJ1-1; D is undetermined. Germline CDR1 is SNHLY and CDR2 is FYNNEI. CDR3 length: 13 amino acids. This CDR3 is CASIEEQNTEAFF. The CDR3 nucleotides read TGTGCCAGCATTGAAGAGCAGAACACTGAAGCTTTCTTT.

J is TRBJ2-3 and V is TRBV28; D might be TRBD1 (6 bases). Germline-derived CDR1 and CDR2 are MDHEN and SYDVKM. There are 17 residues in the CDR3. Trimming stripped 6 bases from V and 2 bases from J, with 21 bases between. CDR3 sequence: CASSPGVWGPATDTQYF. Here the CDR3 DNA reads TGTGCCAGCAGCCCCGGGGTCTGGGGGCCGGCCACAGATACGCAGTATTTT. Variable domain in full (rest from reference TRBV28 and TRBJ2-3): DVKVTQSSRYLVKRTGEKVFLECVQDMDHENMFWYRQDPGLGLRLIYFSYDVKMKEKGDIPEGYSVSREKKERFSLILESASTNQTSMYLCASSPGVWGPATDTQYFGPGTRLTVL.

This chain links TRBV2 with TRBJ2-3; TRBD2 is a possible D gene (5 bases). The V end was cut by 5 bases, the J end by 2 bases, with 17 bases between. Per the germline V gene, CDR1 is SNHLY and CDR2 is FYNNEI. The CDR3 is 16 residues long. The CDR3 reads CASSTNPEAPTDTQYF. In DNA, the CDR3 is TGTGCCAGCAGTACCAACCCGGAGGCTCCCACAGATACGCAGTATTTT.

V usage is TRBV7-8 and J usage is TRBJ2-3; 7 nucleotides line up with TRBD1. Losses at the gene ends were 5 bases for V and 0 bases for J; bases not matched to a gene: 8. The CDR3 totals 16 residues. CDR1 is SGHVS, CDR2 FQNEAQ, per germline. The CDR3 loop reads CASSPSVGGSTDTQYF. The CDR3 nucleotides read TGTGCCAGCAGCCCTAGTGTAGGGGGCAGCACAGATACGCAGTATTTT.

V gene TRBV5-1 combines with J gene TRBJ1-4; 7 bases agree with TRBD1. Trimming removed 6 bases from V and 4 bases from J; junction bases left unmatched: 3. The CDR3 totals 13 residues. Looked up from germline, CDR1 is SGHRS and CDR2 is YFSETQ. As DNA, the CDR3 is TGCGCCAGCACCGGGACAGATAATGAAAAACTGTTTTTT. Translation: CASTGTDNEKLFF.

The V and J genes are TRBV29-1 and TRBJ1-1; TRBD1 agrees at 7 bases. Germline V gene sequence: CDR1 SQVTM, CDR2 ANQGSEA. After removal of 5 bases from V and 5 bases from J, the junction contained 5 bases not matched to a gene. CDR3 length: 12 amino acids. The CDR3 is CSVQTGRTEAFF. CDR3 in DNA: TGCAGCGTTCAGACAGGGAGGACTGAAGCTTTCTTT.

V gene TRBV7-7 combines with J gene TRBJ2-5, with TRBD2 matching over 10 bases. V trimming: 2 bases; J trimming: 3 bases; junction bases outside the gene matches: 3. Germline CDR1 and CDR2: SSHAT and FNYEAQ (reference sequence). The CDR3 is made up of 15 amino acids. CDR3 DNA sequence: TGTGCCAGCAGCTTAAGGCTAGCGGGGGAAGAGACCCAGTACTTC. Its protein is CASSLRLAGEETQYF.

This clone has a count of ten or more. This rearrangement joins TRBV6-1 to TRBJ2-5; 9 bases match TRBD2. J gave up 4 bases and V 2 bases, and 5 bases lay outside the gene matches. The CDR3 covers 15 residues. Per the germline V gene, CDR1 is MNHNS and CDR2 is SASEGT. The CDR3 spells CASSETSTSGETQYF. The CDR3 bases are TGTGCCAGCAGTGAAACCTCGACTAGCGGAGAGACCCAGTACTTC.

Of note for this clone: Other DNA sequences of this sample code for an identical CDR3. This chain uses TRBV7-3 with TRBJ1-1; D gene ambiguous. Germline values: CDR1 SGHTA, CDR2 FQGTGA. This CDR3 is 13 amino acids long. V was trimmed by 1 base and J by 0 bases, leaving 3 bases between them. The CDR3 spells CASSLSVNTEAFF. CDR3 nucleotide sequence: TGTGCCAGCAGCTTAAGCGTGAACACTGAAGCTTTCTTT.

The CDR3 protein is CASSFTGIHYEQYF. The CDR3 region has the DNA TGTGCCAGCTCGTTCACAGGAATTCACTACGAGCAGTACTTC. The chain links TRBV18 to TRBJ2-7; the D gene is possibly TRBD1 (5 bases). Germline V gene lookup returns CDR1 KGHSH and CDR2 LQKENI. The V and J ends lost 6 bases and 3 bases respectively, with 15 bases between them. This CDR3 is built from 14 residues.

The chain uses TRBV19 and TRBJ2-1, with TRBD2 matching over 8 bases. The CDR3 has 15 residues. Per the germline V gene, CDR1 is LNHDA and CDR2 is SQIVND (reference sequence). V was clipped by 1 base and J by 9 bases; unmatched bases: 8. DNA for the CDR3: TGTGCCAGTAGTATAGGACGGGGGGGGCCAAGTGAGCAGTTCTTC. Residues: CASSIGRGGPSEQFF.